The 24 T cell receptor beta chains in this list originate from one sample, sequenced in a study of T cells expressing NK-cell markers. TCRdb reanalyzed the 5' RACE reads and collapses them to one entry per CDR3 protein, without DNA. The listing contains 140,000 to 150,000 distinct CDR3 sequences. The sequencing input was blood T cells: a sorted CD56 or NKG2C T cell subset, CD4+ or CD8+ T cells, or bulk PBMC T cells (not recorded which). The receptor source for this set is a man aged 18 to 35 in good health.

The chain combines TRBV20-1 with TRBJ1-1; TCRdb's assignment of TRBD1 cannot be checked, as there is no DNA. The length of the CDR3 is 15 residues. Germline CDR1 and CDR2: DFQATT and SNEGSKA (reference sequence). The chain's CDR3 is CSARGTGTVIHEAFF.

The CDR3 region is CASSPPAGGTGELFF. The chain joins TRBV9 to TRBJ2-2; TCRdb indicates TRBD1, and absent DNA this call remains unverified. This CDR3 is 15 amino acids long. The V gene's germline CDR1 is SGDLS and CDR2 YYNGEE.

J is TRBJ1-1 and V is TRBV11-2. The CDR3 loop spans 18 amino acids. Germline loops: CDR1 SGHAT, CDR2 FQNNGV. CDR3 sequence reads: CASSLRQVWADGNTEAFF.

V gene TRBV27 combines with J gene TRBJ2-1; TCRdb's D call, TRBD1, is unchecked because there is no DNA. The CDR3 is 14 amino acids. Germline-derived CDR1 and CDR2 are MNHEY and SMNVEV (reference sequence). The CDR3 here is CASSFGGSPNEQFF.

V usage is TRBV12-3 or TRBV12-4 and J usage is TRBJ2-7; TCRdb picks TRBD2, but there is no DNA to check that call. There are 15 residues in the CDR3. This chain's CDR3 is CASDLGRGPSYEQYF.

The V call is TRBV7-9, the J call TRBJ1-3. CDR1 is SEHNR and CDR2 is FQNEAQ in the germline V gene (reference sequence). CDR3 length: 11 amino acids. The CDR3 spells CASSGPLAIYF.

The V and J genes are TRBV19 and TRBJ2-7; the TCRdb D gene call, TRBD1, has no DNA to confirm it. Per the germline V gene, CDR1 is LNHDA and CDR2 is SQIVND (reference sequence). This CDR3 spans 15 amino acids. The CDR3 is CASSLSRDTWREQYF.

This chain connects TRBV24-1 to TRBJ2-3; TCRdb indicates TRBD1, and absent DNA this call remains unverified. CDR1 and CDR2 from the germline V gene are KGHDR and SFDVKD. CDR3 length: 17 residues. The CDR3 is CATSDYTGTGTTDTQYF.

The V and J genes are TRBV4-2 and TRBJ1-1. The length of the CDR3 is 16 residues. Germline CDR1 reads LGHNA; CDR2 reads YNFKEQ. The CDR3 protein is CASSQKGGESGTEAFF.

Here the CDR3 reads CASSLYGLAGTDTQYF. The chain joins TRBV5-1 to TRBJ2-3; the D call of TRBD2 rests on TCRdb alone, since no DNA is present to check it. The germline V gene encodes CDR1 SGHRS and CDR2 YFSETQ. This CDR3 spans 16 amino acids.

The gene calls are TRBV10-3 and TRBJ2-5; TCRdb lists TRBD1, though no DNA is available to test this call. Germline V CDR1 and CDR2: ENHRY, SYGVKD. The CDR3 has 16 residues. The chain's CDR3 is CAISEPGGQGRETQYF.

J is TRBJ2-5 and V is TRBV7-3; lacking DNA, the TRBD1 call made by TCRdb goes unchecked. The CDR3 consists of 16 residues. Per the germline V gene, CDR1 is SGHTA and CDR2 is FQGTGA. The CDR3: CASSLTGQGSQETQYF.

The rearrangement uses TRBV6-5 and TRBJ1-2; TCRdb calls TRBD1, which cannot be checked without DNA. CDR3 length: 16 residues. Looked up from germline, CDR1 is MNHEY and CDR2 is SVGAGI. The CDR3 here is CASSYSMAGGFDGYTF.

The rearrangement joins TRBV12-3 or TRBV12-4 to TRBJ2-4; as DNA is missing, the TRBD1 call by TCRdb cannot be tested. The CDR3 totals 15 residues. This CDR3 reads CASSRQGVAKNIQYF.

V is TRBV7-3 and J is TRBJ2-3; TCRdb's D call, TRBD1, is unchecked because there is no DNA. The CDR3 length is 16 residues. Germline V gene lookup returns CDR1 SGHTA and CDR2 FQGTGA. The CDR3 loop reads CASSLMTQGWGDTQYF.

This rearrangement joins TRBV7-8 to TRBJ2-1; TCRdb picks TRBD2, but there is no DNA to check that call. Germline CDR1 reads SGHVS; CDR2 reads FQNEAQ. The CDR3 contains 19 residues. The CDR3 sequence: CASSPRFWLAGEGYNEQFF.

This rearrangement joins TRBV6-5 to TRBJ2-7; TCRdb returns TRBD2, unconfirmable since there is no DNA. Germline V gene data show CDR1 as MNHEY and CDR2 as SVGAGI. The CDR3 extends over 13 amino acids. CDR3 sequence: CASSWEVNGEQYF.

The CDR3 is CASSPGEPYNEQFF. The chain uses TRBV5-1 and TRBJ2-1; the D gene TCRdb calls, TRBD1, cannot be checked with no DNA. This CDR3 contains 14 residues. The germline CDR1 and CDR2 sequences are SGHRS and YFSETQ.

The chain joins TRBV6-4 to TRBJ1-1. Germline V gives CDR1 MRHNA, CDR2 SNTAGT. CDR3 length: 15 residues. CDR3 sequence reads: CASSERGAGGTEAFF.

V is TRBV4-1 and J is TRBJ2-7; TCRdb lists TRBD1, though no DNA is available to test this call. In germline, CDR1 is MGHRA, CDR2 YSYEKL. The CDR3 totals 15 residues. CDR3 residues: CASSQPGSNSYEQYF.

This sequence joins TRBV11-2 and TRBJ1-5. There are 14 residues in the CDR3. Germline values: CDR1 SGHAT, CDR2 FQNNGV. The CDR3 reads CASSEGRINQPQHF.

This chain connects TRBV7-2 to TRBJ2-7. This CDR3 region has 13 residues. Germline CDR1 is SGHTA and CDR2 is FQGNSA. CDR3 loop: CASSLEMTIEQYF.

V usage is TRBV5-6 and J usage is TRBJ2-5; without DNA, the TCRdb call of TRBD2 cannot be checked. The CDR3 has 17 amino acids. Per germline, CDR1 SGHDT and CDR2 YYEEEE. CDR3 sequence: CASSLVFRGLAEETQYF.

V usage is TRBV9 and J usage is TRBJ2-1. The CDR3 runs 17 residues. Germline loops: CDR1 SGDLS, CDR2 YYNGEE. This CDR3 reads CASSVSLLAGLYNEQFF.